These T cell receptor beta chains were read from a single sample in a study of control samples from healthy donors and cancer patients. Some clones are missing from TCRdb's copy, which holds only in-frame ones; the method was immunoSEQ multiplex PCR. The sample carries 100,000 or so clones, around 88% recorded once. Sequencing was carried out using blood. The receptors come from a man aged 25-45 years in good health. Both conserved end residues are part of each CDR3. The order of the fields is V gene, clone size, D gene, J gene, CDR3 protein, CDR3 DNA. D genes are given only for firm matches. Size values are once, few and many counts, or a class for expanded clones, and some rows have none.

>TRBV10-3|NA|NA|TRBJ1-2
CAIRKDRTNYGYTF
TGTGCCATCAGGAAGGACAGAACAAACTATGGCTACACCTTC
>TRBV5-5|NA|TRBD1|TRBJ1-5
CASSLGTAPQHF
TGTGCCAGCAGCCTTGGGACAGCGCCCCAGCATTTT
>TRBV6-2/TRBV6-3|NA|TRBD1|TRBJ1-2
CASSYGTGAPYTF
TGTGCCAGCAGTTACGGGACAGGGGCTCCCTACACCTTC
>TRBV2|NA|NA|TRBJ1-1
CASSEVRLGTEAFF
TGTGCCAGCAGTGAAGTCAGGCTGGGCACTGAAGCTTTCTTT
>TRBV4-1|NA|TRBD1|TRBJ1-1
CASSHRTGMNTEAFF
TGCGCCAGCAGCCACCGGACAGGGATGAACACTGAAGCTTTCTTT
>TRBV10-3|NA|TRBD2|TRBJ2-1
CAISEISGNPFF
TGTGCCATCAGTGAAATAAGCGGGAATCCGTTCTTC
>TRBV28|once|TRBD1|TRBJ1-2
CASSFRDRVNYGYTF
TGTGCCAGCAGTTTTAGGGACAGGGTTAACTATGGCTACACCTTC
>TRBV7-2|once|NA|TRBJ1-1
CASSLESSMNTEAFF
TGTGCCAGCAGCTTAGAGTCGTCCATGAACACTGAAGCTTTCTTT
>TRBV9|NA|NA|TRBJ1-1
CASSVDTNTEAFF
TGTGCCAGCAGCGTCGACACGAACACTGAAGCTTTCTTT
>TRBV24-1|NA|TRBD1|TRBJ2-2
CATSVGTGGSTGELFF
TGTGCCACCAGTGTTGGGACAGGGGGTTCCACCGGGGAGCTGTTTTTT
>TRBV7-2|NA|NA|TRBJ1-5
CASSRYSGTNQPQHF
TGTGCCAGCAGTAGGTATTCAGGGACCAATCAGCCCCAGCATTTT
>TRBV12-3/TRBV12-4|NA|NA|TRBJ2-1
CASRPIGNEQFF
TGTGCCAGCAGACCTATAGGCAATGAGCAGTTCTTC